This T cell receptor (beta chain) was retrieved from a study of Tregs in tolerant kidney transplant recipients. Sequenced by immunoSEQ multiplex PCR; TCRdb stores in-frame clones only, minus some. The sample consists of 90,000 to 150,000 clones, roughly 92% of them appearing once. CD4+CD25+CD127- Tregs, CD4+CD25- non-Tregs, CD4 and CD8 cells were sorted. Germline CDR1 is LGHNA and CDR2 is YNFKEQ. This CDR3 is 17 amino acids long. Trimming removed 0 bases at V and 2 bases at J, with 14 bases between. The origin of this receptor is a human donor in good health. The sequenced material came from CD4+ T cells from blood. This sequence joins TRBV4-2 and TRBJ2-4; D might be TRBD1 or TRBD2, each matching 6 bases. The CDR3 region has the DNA TGTGCCAGCAGCCAAGATACGGGGGCAGGGACCAAAAACATTCAGTACTTC. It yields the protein CASSQDTGAGTKNIQYF.